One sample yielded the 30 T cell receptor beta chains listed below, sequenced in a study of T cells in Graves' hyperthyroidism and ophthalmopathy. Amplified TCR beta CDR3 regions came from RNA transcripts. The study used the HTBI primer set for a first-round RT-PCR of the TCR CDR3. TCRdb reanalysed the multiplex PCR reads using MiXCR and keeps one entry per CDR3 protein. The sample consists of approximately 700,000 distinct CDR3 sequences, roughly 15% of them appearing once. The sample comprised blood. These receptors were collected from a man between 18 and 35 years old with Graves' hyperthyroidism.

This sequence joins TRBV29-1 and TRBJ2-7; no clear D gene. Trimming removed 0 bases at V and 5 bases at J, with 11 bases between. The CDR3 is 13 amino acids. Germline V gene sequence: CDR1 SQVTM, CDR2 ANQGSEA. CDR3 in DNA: TGCAGCGTTGAAGATCTTCAATTGGACGAGCAGTACTTC. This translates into CSVEDLQLDEQYF.

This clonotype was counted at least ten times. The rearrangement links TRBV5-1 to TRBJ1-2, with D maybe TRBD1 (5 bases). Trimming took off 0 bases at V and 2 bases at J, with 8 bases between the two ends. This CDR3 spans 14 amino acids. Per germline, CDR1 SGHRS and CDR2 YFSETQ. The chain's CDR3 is CASSLAGQNYGYTF. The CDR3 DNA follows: TGCGCCAGCAGCTTGGCGGGGCAGAACTATGGCTACACCTTC.

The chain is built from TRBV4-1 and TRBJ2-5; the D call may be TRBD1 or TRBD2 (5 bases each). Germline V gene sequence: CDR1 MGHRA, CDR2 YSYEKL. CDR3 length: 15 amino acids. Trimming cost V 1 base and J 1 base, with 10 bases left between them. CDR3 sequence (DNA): TGCGCCAGCAGCCAAGGGCAGGGACCCCAAGAGACCCAGTACTTC. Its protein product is CASSQGQGPQETQYF.

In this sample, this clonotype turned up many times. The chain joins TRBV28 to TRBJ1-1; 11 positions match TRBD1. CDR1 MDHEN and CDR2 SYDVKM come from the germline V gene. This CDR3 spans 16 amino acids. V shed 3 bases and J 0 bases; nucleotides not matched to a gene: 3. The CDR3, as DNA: TGTGCCAGCAGTTTGGGGACAGGGGGAATGAACACTGAAGCTTTCTTT. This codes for CASSLGTGGMNTEAFF.

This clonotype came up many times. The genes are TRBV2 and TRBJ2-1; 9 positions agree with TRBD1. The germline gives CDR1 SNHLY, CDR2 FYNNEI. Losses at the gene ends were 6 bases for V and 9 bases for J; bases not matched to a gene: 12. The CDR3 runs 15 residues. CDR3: CASRYGTGSTGEQFF. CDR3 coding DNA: TGTGCCAGCAGGTACGGGACAGGGTCTACCGGTGAGCAGTTCTTC. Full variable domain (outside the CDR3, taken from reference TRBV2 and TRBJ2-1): EPEVTQTPSHQVTQMGQEVILRCVPISNHLYFYWYRQILGQKVEFLVSFYNNEISEKSEIFDDQFSVERPDGSNFTLKIRSTKLEDSAMYFCASRYGTGSTGEQFFGPGTRLTVL.

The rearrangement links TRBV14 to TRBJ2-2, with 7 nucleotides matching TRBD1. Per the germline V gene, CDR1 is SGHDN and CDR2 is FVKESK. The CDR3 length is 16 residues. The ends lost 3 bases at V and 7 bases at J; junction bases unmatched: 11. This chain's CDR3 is CASSQQQGKYGGELFF. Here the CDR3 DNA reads TGTGCCAGCAGCCAGCAACAGGGGAAATATGGCGGGGAGCTGTTTTTT.

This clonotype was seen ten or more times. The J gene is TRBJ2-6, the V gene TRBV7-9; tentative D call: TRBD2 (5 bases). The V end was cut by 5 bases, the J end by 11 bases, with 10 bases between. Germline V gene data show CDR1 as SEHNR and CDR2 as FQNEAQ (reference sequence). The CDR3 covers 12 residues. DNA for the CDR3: TGTGCCAGCAGCCCCAGAGGGCACGTCCTGACTTTC. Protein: CASSPRGHVLTF.

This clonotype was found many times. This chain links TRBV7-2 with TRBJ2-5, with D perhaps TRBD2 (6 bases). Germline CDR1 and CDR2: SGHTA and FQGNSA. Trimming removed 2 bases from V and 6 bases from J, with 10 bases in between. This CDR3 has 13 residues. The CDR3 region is CASSLLAVKTQYF. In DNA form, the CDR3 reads TGTGCCAGCAGCTTATTAGCGGTCAAGACCCAGTACTTC.

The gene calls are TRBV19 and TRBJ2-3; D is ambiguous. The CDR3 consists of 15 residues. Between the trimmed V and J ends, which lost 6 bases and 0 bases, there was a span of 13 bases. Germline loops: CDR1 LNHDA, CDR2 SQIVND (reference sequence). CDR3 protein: CASSPQDPSTDTQYF. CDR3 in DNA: TGTGCCAGTAGCCCCCAAGATCCTAGCACAGATACGCAGTATTTT.

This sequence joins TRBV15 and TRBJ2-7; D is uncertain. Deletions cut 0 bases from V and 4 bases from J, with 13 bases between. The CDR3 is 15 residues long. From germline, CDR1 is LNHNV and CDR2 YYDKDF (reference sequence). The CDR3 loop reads CATSRDRPGTYEQYF. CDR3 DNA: TGTGCCACCAGCAGAGATCGCCCAGGTACTTACGAGCAGTACTTC.

CDR3 sequence reads: CSARALTRTSSYEQYF. CDR3 bases: TGCAGTGCTAGAGCATTAACCCGGACTAGCTCCTACGAGCAGTACTTC. V and J are TRBV20-1 and TRBJ2-7; 7 positions match TRBD2. The CDR3 spans 16 residues. Germline values: CDR1 DFQATT, CDR2 SNEGSKA (reference sequence). Unmatched junction bases numbered 9, after V lost 1 base and J lost 0 bases.

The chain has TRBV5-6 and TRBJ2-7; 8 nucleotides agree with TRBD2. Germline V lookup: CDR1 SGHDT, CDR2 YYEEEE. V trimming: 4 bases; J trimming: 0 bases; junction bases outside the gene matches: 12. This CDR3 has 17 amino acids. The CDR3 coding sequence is TGTGCCAGCAGCCTTACCTCGCCTAGCGGGTTCTCCTACGAGCAGTACTTC. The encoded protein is CASSLTSPSGFSYEQYF.

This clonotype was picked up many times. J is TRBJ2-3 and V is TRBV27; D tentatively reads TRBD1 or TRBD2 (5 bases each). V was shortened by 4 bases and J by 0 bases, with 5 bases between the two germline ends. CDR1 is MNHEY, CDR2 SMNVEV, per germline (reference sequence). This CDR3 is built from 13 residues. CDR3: CASSWDSTDTQYF. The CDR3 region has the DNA TGTGCCAGCAGTTGGGACAGCACAGATACGCAGTATTTT.

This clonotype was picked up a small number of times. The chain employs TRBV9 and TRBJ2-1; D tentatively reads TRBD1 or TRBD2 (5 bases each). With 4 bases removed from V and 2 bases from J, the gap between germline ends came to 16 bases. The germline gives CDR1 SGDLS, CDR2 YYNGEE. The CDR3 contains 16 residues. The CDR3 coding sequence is TGTGCCAGCAGCCCGGGACCCCCAGGCCCCTACAATGAGCAGTTCTTC. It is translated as CASSPGPPGPYNEQFF.

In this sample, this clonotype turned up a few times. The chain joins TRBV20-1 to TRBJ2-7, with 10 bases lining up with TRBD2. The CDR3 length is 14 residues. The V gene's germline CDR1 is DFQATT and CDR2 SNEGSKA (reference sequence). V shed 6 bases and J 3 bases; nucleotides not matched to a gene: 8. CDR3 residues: CSATRTSGIYEQYF. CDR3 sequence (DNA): TGCAGTGCCACAAGGACTAGCGGAATCTACGAGCAGTACTTC.

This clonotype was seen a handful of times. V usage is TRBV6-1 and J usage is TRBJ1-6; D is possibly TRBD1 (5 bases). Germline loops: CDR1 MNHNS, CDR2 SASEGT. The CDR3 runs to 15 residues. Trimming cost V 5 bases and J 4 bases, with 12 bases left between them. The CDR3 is CASSPGAPYNSPLHF. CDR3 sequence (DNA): TGTGCCAGCAGTCCCGGGGCCCCGTATAATTCACCCCTCCACTTT.

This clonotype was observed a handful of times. The CDR3 protein is CATKGLAGGVGQFF. In DNA, the CDR3 is TGTGCCACCAAGGGACTAGCGGGGGGGGTAGGGCAGTTCTTC. The chain has TRBV6-1 and TRBJ2-1; 16 positions agree with TRBD2. Germline V lookup: CDR1 MNHNS, CDR2 SASEGT. CDR3 length equals 14 residues. With 10 bases clipped from V and 12 bases from J, the junction kept 9 bases outside the gene matches.

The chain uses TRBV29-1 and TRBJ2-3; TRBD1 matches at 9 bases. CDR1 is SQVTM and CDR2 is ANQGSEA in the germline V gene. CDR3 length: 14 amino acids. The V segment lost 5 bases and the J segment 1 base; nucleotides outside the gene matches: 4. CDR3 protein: CSVYRDRGTDTQYF. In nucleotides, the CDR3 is TGCAGCGTTTACCGGGACAGGGGCACAGATACGCAGTATTTT.

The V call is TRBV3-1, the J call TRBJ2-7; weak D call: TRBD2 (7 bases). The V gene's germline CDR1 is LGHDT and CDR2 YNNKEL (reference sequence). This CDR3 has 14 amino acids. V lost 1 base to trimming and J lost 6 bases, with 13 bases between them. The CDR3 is CASSQGREGVEQYF. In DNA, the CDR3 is TGTGCCAGCAGCCAAGGCAGGGAGGGGGTCGAGCAGTACTTC.

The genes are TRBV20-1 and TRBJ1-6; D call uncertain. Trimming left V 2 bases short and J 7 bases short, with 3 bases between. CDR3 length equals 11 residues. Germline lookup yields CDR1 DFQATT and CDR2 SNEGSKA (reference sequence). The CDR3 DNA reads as TGCAGTGCTAGATTGAATTCACCCCTCCACTTT. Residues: CSARLNSPLHF.

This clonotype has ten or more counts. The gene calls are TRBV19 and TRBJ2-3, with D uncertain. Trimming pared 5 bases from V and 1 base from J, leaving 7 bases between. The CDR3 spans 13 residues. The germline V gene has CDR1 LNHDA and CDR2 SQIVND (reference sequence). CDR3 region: CASSASGTDTQYF. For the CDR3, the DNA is TGTGCCAGTAGTGCGAGTGGCACAGATACGCAGTATTTT.

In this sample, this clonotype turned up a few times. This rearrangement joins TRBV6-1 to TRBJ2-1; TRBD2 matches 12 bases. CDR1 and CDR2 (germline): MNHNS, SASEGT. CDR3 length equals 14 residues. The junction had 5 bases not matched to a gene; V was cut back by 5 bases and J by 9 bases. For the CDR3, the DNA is TGTGCCAGCAGTCAGCGGACTAGCGGGATTGAGCAGTTCTTC. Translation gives CASSQRTSGIEQFF.

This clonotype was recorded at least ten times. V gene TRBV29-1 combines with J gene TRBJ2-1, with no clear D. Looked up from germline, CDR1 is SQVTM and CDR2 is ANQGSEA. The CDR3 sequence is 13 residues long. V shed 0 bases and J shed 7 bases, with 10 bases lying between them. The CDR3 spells CSVEDTVANEQFF. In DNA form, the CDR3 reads TGCAGCGTTGAAGACACAGTAGCTAATGAGCAGTTCTTC.

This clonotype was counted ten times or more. CDR3 nucleotide sequence: TGTGCCAGCAGTTCTTATTTCTCTTCGGGCGTTAGCACAGATACGCAGTATTTT. Protein sequence: CASSSYFSSGVSTDTQYF. The rearrangement joins TRBV2 to TRBJ2-3; D gene ambiguous. V was pared by 5 bases and J by 0 bases, with 21 bases between. Germline loops: CDR1 SNHLY, CDR2 FYNNEI. This CDR3 is built from 18 residues.

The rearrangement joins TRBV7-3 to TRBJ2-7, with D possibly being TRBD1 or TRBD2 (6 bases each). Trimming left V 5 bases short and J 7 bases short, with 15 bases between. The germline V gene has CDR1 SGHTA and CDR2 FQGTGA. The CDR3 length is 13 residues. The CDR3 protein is CASSLLQGGEQYF. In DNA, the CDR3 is TGTGCCAGCAGCCTCCTCCAAGGGGGGGAGCAGTACTTC.

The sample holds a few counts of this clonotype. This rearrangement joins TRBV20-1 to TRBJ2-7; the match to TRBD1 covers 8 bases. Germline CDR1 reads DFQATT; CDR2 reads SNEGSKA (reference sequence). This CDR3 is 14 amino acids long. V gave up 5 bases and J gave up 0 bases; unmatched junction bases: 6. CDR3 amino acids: CSALRTGSSYEQYF. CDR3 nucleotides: TGCAGTGCTCTCCGGACAGGGAGCTCCTACGAGCAGTACTTC.

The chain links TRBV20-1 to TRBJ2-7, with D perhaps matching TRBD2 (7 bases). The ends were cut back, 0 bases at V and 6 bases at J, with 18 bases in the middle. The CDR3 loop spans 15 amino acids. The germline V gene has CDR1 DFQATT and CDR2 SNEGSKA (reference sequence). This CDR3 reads CSARDRQGGGREQYF. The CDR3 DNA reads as TGCAGTGCTAGAGATCGCCAGGGAGGGGGACGCGAGCAGTACTTC.

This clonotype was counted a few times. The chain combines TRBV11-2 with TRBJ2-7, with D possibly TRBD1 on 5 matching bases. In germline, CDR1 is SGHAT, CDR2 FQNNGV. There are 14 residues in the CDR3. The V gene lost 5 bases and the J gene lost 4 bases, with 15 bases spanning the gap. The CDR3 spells CASSPPQAVYEQYF. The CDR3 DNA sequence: TGTGCCAGCAGCCCGCCACAGGCGGTTTACGAGCAGTACTTC.

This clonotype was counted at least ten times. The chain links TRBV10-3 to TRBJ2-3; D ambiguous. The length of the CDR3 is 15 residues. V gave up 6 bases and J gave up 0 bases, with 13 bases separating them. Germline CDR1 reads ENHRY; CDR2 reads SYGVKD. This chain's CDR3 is CAISQDGSSTDTQYF. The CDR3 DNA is TGTGCCATCAGCCAGGACGGCTCTAGCACAGATACGCAGTATTTT.

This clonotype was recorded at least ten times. CDR3 loop: CASSYSPGQGFTGELFF. In nucleotides, the CDR3 is TGTGCCAGCAGCTATAGCCCGGGACAGGGGTTCACCGGGGAGCTGTTTTTT. The rearrangement joins TRBV6-1 to TRBJ2-2; 10 bases are a match to TRBD1. The CDR3 sequence is 17 residues long. V gave up 6 bases and J gave up 4 bases; unmatched junction bases: 11. The germline CDR1 and CDR2 sequences are MNHNS and SASEGT.